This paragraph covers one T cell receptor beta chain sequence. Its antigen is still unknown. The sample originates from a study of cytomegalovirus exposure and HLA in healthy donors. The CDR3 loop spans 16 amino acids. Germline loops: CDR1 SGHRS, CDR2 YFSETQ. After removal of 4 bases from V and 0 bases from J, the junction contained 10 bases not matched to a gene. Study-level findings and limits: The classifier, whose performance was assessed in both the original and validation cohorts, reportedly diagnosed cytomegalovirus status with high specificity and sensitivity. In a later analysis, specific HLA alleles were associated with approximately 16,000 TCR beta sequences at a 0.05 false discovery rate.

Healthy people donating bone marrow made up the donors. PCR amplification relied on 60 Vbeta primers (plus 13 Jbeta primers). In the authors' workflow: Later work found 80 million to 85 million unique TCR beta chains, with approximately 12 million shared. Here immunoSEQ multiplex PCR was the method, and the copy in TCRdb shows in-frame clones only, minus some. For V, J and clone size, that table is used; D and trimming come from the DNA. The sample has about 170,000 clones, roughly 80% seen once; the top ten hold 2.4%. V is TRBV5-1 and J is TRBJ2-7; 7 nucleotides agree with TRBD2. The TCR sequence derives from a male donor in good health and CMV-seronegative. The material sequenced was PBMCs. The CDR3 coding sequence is TGCGCCAGCAGCAGGGAACTAGCGACTAGCTCCTACGAGCAGTACTTC. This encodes CASSRELATSSYEQYF.